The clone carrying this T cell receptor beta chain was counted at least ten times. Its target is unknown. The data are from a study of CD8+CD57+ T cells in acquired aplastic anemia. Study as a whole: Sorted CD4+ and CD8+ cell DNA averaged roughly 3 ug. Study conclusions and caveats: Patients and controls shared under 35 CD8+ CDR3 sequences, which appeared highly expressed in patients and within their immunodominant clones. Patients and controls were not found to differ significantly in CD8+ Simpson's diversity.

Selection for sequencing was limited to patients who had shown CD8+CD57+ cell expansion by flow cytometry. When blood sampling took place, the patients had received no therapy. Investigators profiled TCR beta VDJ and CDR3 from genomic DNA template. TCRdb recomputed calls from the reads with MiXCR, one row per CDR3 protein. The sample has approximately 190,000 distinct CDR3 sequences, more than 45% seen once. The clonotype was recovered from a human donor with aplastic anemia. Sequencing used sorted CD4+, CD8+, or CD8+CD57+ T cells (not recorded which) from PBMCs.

The DNA for the CDR3 is TGCAGTGCTAGAGGAGCGGAATACGAACCTCTAAACTATGGCTACACCTTC. Protein product: CSARGAEYEPLNYGYTF. The chain recombines TRBV20-1 with TRBJ1-2; D call uncertain. Per the germline V gene, CDR1 is DFQATT and CDR2 is SNEGSKA (reference sequence). The V end was cut by 1 base, the J end by 2 bases, with 20 bases between. This CDR3 has 17 amino acids.